This T cell receptor beta chain derives from a study of T cells after yellow fever vaccination. Study-wide points: Some clonotypes were seen in both the CD4 and the CD8 compartments. These made up a small share and likely arose from convergent recombination. The study re-detected most primary-vaccination clones after the booster (nearly 97% CD4, around 89% CD8).

TCRdb independently ran MiXCR on the 5' RACE reads; one entry per CDR3 protein. The profile covers approximately 510,000 distinct CDR3 sequences, with about a fifth appearing a single time and roughly a sixth taken by the ten largest. V trimming: 6 bases; J trimming: 3 bases; junction bases outside the gene matches: 11. The CDR3 totals 15 residues. Germline V gene sequence: CDR1 SGHTA, CDR2 FQGNSA. This clonotype was seen more than once but under ten times. Its antigen is currently unknown. The TCR sequence derives from a man between 18 and 35 years old who received the YFV17D yellow fever vaccine. The specimen was PBMCs, collected roughly 20 days after the first yellow fever vaccination. The V and J genes are TRBV7-2 and TRBJ2-7; 7 nucleotides match TRBD1. The CDR3 nucleotides are TGTGCCAGCAGTTCAAGGGACAGAACCTTCTACGAGCAGTACTTC. This translates into CASSSRDRTFYEQYF.